Included here is one TCR beta chain sequence, with context. These data are taken from a study of blood T cell repertoires in COVID-19. Across the whole study: The origin of the acute and convalescent COVID-19 samples was the United States, Italy and Spain.

There are 14 residues in the CDR3. Germline CDR1 LNHDA, CDR2 SQIVND (reference sequence). V trimming: 6 bases; J trimming: 2 bases; junction bases outside the gene matches: 4. Some clones are missing from TCRdb's copy, which holds only in-frame ones; the method was immunoSEQ multiplex PCR. Seen here are around 200,000 clones, about nine tenths observed once, and the top ten hold less than 25%. The TCR comes from a man between 65 and 80 years old with active or convalescent COVID-19. The V call is TRBV19, the J call TRBJ2-1; the match to TRBD2 covers 7 bases. Sequencing was done on a sample of peripheral blood. CDR3 residues: CASRSGTTYNEQFF. Written as DNA, the CDR3 is TGTGCCAGTAGGTCCGGGACTACCTACAATGAGCAGTTCTTC.